Shown below are 5 T cell receptor beta chains from a single sample sequenced in a study of cytomegalovirus exposure and HLA in healthy donors. The PCR contained 60 Vbeta and 13 Jbeta primers. Some clones are missing from TCRdb's copy, which holds only in-frame ones; the method was immunoSEQ multiplex PCR. The sample carries a few hundred thousand clones, around four fifths recorded once. Sequencing was performed on PBMCs. The receptors stem from a woman aged 55 to 70 in good health and CMV-seropositive.

The chain uses TRBV11-3 and TRBJ2-3, with 7 nucleotides matching TRBD1. V was pared by 5 bases and J by 1 base, with 6 bases of the junction left unmatched. The V gene's germline CDR1 is SGHNT and CDR2 YENEEA. This CDR3 region has 15 residues. The CDR3 sequence is CASSKQGLGTDTQYF. The CDR3 bases are TGTGCCAGCAGCAAACAGGGGTTGGGCACAGATACGCAGTATTTT.

The chain couples TRBV2 to TRBJ1-6; 8 bases fit TRBD1. Germline V gives CDR1 SNHLY, CDR2 FYNNEI. Trimming at V came to 7 bases and at J to 7 bases, leaving 6 bases not matched to a gene. The CDR3 runs 14 residues. The CDR3 DNA reads TGTGCCAGCAAGTCTGGACAGGGCAATTCACCCCTCCACTTT. This translates into CASKSGQGNSPLHF.

The chain employs TRBV7-2 and TRBJ1-2; 9 nucleotides agree with TRBD1. V lost 5 bases and J lost 1; bases outside the gene matches: 8. The CDR3 sequence is 16 residues long. Germline-derived CDR1 and CDR2 are SGHTA and FQGNSA. CDR3: CASSRDREGDNYGYTF. The CDR3 DNA reads as TGTGCCAGCAGCCGGGACAGGGAAGGGGATAACTATGGCTACACCTTC. The variable domain in full, with the rest retrieved from reference TRBV7-2 and TRBJ1-2, is GAGVSQSPSNKVTEKGKDVELRCDPISGHTALYWYRQSLGQGLEFLIYFQGNSAPDKSGLPSDRFSAERTGGSVSTLTIQRTQQEDSAVYLCASSRDREGDNYGYTFGSGTRLTVV.

This rearrangement joins TRBV6-5 to TRBJ2-7; possible D gene TRBD1, 5 bases. Trimming pared 2 bases from V and 0 bases from J, leaving 8 bases between. CDR3 length: 14 residues. Germline V gene sequence: CDR1 MNHEY, CDR2 SVGAGI. CDR3 sequence (DNA): TGTGCCAGCAGTTACGGGGCGGACTCCTACGAGCAGTACTTC. Its translation: CASSYGADSYEQYF.

This chain joins TRBV7-2 and TRBJ1-1; D possibly corresponds to TRBD1 (5 bases). V shed 6 bases and J shed 3 bases, with 14 bases lying between them. Germline V gene lookup returns CDR1 SGHTA and CDR2 FQGNSA. The CDR3 is made up of 14 amino acids. The CDR3 here is CASRSPTEDTEAFF. The CDR3 DNA follows: TGTGCCAGCAGGTCCCCGACAGAGGACACTGAAGCTTTCTTT.